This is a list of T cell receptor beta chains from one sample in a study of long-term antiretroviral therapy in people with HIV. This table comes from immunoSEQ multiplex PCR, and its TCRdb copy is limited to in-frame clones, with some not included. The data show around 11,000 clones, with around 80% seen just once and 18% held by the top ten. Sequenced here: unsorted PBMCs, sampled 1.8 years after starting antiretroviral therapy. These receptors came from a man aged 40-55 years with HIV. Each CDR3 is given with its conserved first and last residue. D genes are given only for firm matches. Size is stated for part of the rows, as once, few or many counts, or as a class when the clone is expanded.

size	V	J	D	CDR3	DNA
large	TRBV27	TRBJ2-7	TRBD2	CASSPSGRAMIYEQYF	TGTGCCAGCTCACCGAGCGGGAGGGCCATGATCTACGAGCAGTACTTC
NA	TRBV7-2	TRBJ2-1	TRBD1	CASSTRQGTYNEQFF	TGTGCCAGCAGCACCCGACAGGGGACCTACAATGAGCAGTTCTTC
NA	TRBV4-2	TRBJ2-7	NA	CASSQDAGPGGEQYF	TGTGCCAGCAGCCAAGATGCGGGCCCCGGAGGGGAGCAGTACTTC
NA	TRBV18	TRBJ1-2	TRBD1	CASSRGQIDYGYTF	TGTGCCAGCTCCCGGGGACAGATTGACTATGGCTACACCTTC
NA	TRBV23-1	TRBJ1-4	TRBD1	CASSPRQGAPFNEKLFF	TGCGCCAGCAGCCCTCGACAGGGGGCCCCCTTTAATGAAAAACTGTTTTTT
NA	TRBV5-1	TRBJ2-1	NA	CASSREGGEQFF	TGCGCCAGCAGCCGGGAAGGAGGTGAGCAGTTCTTC
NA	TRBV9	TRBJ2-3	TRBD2	CASSVYAGVGTDTQYF	TGTGCCAGCAGCGTATATGCGGGAGTGGGCACAGATACGCAGTATTTT
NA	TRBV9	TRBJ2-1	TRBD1	CASSPRQGVTYNEQFF	TGTGCCAGCAGCCCTCGACAGGGTGTTACCTACAATGAGCAGTTCTTC
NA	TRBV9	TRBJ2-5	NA	CASSGGLGETQYF	TGTGCCAGCAGCGGGGGTTTGGGGGAGACCCAGTACTTC
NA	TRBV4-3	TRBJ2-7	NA	CASSQDRVGGARYEQYF	TGCGCCAGCAGCCAAGATAGGGTCGGCGGGGCTCGGTACGAGCAGTACTTC
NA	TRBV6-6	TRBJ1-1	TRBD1	CASSSGQGVIEAFF	TGTGCCAGCAGTTCGGGACAGGGGGTAATTGAAGCTTTCTTT
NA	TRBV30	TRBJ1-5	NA	CAWSMGGNQPQHF	TGTGCCTGGAGTATGGGGGGCAATCAGCCCCAGCATTTT
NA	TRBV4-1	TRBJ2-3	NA	CASSQDMGADTQYF	TGCGCCAGCAGCCAAGATATGGGGGCAGATACGCAGTATTTT
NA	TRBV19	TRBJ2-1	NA	CASTPRFPYNEQFF	TGTGCCAGCACCCCTCGATTTCCATACAATGAGCAGTTCTTC
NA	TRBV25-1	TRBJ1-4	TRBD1	CASTIGQAEKLFF	TGTGCCAGCACCATTGGACAGGCTGAAAAACTGTTTTTT
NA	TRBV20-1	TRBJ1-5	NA	CSARGGEPQHF	TGCAGTGCTAGAGGCGGGGAGCCCCAGCATTTT
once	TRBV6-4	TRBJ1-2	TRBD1	CASSDLAGQGGYTF	TGTGCCAGCAGTGACTTGGCGGGACAGGGGGGCTACACCTTC
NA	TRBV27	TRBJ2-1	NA	CASSFLGLGEQFF	TGTGCCAGCAGTTTTTTGGGACTTGGGGAGCAGTTCTTC